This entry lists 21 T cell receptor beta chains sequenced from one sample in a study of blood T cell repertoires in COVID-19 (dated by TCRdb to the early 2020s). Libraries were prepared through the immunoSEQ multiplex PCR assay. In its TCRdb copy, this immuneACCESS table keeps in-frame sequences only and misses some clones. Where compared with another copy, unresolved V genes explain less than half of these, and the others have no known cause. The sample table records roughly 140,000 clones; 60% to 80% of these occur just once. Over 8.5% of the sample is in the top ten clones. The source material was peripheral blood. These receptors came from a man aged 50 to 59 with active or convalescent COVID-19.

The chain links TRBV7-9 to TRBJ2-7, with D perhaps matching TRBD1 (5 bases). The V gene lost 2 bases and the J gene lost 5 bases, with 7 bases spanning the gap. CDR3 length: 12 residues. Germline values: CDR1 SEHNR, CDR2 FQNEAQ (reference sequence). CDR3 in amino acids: CASSLQGHEQYF. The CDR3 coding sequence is TGTGCCAGCAGCTTACAGGGCCACGAGCAGTACTTC.

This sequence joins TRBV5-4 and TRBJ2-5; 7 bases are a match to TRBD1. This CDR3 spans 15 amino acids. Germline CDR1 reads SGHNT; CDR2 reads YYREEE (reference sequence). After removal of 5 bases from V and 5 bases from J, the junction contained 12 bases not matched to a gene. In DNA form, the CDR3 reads TGTGCCAGCAGTAGGACAGGAGACTCCATGGAGACCCAGTACTTC. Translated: CASSRTGDSMETQYF.

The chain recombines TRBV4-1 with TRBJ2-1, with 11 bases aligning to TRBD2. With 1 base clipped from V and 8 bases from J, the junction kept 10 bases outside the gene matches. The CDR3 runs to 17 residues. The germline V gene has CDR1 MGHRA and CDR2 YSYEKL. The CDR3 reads CASSQVLAGDTDYEQFF. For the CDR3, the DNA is TGCGCCAGCAGCCAAGTACTAGCGGGAGATACGGACTATGAGCAGTTCTTC.

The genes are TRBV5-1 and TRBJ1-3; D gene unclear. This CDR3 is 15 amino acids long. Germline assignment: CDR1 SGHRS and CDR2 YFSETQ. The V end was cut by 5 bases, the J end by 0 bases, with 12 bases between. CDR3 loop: CASRVESFSGNTIYF. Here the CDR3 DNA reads TGCGCCAGCAGAGTGGAGTCTTTCTCTGGAAACACCATATATTTT.

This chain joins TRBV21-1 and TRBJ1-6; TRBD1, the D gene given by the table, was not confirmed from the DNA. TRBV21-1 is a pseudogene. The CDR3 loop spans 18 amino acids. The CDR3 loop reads CASSSIPPLPRGGSPLHF. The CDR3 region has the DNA TGTGCCAGCAGCAGCATCCCCCCCCTCCCTAGGGGTGGTTCACCCCTCCACTTT.

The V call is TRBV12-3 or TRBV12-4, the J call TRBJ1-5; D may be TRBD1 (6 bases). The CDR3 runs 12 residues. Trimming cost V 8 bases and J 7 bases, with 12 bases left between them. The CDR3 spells CASGGGRQPQHF. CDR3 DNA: TGTGCCAGCGGGGGGGGCAGGCAGCCCCAGCATTTT.

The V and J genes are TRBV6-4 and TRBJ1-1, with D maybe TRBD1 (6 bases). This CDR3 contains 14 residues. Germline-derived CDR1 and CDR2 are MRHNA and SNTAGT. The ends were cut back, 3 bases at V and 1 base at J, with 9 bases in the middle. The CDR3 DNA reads TGTGCCAGCAGTGAGGGCAGGGGGAACACTGAAGCTTTCTTT. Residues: CASSEGRGNTEAFF.

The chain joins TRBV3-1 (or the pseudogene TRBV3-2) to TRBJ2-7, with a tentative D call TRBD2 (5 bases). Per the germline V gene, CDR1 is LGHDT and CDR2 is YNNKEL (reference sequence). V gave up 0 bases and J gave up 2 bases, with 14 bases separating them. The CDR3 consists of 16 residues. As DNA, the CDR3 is TGTGCCAGCAGCCAAGATCAAGTAGGGAGAGCCTACGAGCAGTACTTC. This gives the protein CASSQDQVGRAYEQYF.

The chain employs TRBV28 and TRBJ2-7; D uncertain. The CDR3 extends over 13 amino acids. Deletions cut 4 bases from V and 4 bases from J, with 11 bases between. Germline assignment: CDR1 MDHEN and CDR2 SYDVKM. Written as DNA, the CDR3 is TGTGCCAGCAGTTACCCGGTCACTTACGAGCAGTACTTC. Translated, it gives CASSYPVTYEQYF. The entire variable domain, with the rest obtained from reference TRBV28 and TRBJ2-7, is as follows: DVKVTQSSRYLVKRTGEKVFLECVQDMDHENMFWYRQDPGLGLRLIYFSYDVKMKEKGDIPEGYSVSREKKERFSLILESASTNQTSMYLCASSYPVTYEQYFGPGTRLTVT.

The CDR3 DNA follows: TGCGCCAGCAGCCAAGGGACAGGGAGACAGCCCCAGCATTTT. Its translation is CASSQGTGRQPQHF. The chain employs TRBV4-1 and TRBJ1-5; 8 bases fit TRBD1. The CDR3 runs to 14 residues. J lost 7 bases, V lost 1 base, and 3 bases had no gene match. Germline CDR1 and CDR2: MGHRA and YSYEKL.

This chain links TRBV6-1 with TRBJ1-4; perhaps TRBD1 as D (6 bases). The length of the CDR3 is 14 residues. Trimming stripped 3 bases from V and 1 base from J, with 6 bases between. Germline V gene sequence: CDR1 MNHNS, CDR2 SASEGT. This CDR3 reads CASSDRGTNEKLFF. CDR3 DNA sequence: TGTGCCAGCAGTGACAGGGGAACTAATGAAAAACTGTTTTTT.

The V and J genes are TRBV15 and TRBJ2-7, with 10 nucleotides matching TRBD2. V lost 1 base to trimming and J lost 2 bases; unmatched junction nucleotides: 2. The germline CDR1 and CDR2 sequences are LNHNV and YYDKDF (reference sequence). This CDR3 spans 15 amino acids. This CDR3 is CATSRALAGAYEQYF. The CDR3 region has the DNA TGTGCCACCAGCAGAGCTCTAGCGGGAGCCTACGAGCAGTACTTC.

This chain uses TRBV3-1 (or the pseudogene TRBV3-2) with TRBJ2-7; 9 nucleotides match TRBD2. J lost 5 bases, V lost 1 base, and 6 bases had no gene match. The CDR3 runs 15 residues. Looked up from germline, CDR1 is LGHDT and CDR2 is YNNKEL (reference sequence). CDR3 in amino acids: CASSQGLAGLHEQYF. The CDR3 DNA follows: TGTGCCAGCAGCCAAGGTCTAGCGGGACTCCACGAGCAGTACTTC.

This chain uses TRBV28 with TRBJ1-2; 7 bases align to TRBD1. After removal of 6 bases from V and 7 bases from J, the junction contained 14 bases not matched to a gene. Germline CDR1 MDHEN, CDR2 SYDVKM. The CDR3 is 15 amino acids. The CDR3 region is CASSSPGTALRGYTF. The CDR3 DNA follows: TGTGCCAGCAGCTCCCCCGGGACAGCACTCCGTGGCTACACCTTC.

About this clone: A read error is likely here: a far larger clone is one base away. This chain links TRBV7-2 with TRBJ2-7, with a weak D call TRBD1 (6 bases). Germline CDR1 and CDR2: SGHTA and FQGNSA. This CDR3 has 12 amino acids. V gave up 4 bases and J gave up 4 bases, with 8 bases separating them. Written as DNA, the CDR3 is TGTGCCAGCAGCTCTACAGGGTACGAGCAGTACTTC. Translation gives CASSSTGYEQYF.

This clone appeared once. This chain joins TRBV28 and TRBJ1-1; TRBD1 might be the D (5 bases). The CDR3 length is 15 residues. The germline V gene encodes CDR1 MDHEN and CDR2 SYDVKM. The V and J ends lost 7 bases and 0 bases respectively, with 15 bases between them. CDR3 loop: CASTSVGGMNTEAFF. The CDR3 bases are TGTGCCAGCACCTCGGTTGGGGGGATGAACACTGAAGCTTTCTTT.

This chain's CDR3 is CASSLIPLGGGGYTF. The CDR3 DNA follows: TGTGCCAGCAGCTTAATCCCCCTAGGGGGCGGCGGCTACACCTTC. J is TRBJ1-2 and V is TRBV7-3; 7 positions match TRBD1. V lost 1 base, J lost 8 bases, and 10 bases stayed unmatched. CDR3 size: 15 residues. In germline, CDR1 is SGHTA, CDR2 FQGTGA.

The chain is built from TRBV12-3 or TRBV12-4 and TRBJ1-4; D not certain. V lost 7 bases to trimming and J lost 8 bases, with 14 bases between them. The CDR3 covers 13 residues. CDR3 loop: CASKRVPGEKLFF. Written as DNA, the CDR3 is TGTGCCAGCAAGAGAGTCCCGGGAGAAAAACTGTTTTTT.

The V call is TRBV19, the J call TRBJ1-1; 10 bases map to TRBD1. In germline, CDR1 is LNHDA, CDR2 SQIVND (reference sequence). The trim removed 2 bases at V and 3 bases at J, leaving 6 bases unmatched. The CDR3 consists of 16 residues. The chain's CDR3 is CASSIPSGTGDTEAFF. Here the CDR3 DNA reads TGTGCCAGTAGTATACCTTCCGGGACAGGGGACACTGAAGCTTTCTTT.

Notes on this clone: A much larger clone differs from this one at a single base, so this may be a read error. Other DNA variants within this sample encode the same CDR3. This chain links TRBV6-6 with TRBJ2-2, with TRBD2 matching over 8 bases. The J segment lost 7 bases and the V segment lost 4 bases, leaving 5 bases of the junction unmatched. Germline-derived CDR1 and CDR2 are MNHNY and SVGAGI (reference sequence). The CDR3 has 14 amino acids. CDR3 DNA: TGTGCCAGCAGTTGGGTCGGGGGGGGCGGGGAGCTGTTTTTT. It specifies CASSWVGGGGELFF.

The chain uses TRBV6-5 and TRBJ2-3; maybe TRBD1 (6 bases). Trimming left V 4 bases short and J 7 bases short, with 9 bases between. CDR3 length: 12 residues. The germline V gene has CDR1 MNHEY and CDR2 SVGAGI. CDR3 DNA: TGTGCCAGCAGTTCCCAGGGGAATACGCAGTATTTT. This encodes CASSSQGNTQYF.